A selection of T cell receptor beta chains follows, all from one sample in a study of T cell responses to AZD1222 COVID-19 vaccine. Profiling relied on immunoSEQ multiplex PCR, and the TCRdb table lists in-frame clones only, not all of them. The table includes about 88,000 clones, around 90% detected once. The source material was peripheral blood, sampled on day 0 of AZD1222 vaccination. These receptors originate from an adult in good health. Both conserved end residues are part of each CDR3. D genes are given only for firm matches. The size field is filled for only some rows; it gives once, few, many or a size class.

clone_size: NA
v_call: TRBV5-5
j_call: TRBJ1-3
d_call: NA
cdr3_nt: TGTGCCAGCAGCTTGGATACAGGGACTGGAAACACCATATATTTT
cdr3_aa: CASSLDTGTGNTIYF

clone_size: NA
v_call: TRBV24-1
j_call: TRBJ2-5
d_call: NA
cdr3_nt: TGTGCCACCAGTGATCCGACGGGGGCGATACAAGAGACCCAGTACTTC
cdr3_aa: CATSDPTGAIQETQYF

clone_size: NA
v_call: TRBV18
j_call: TRBJ2-3
d_call: NA
cdr3_nt: TGTGCCAGCTCACCGGCGGGTGGGGACACAGATACGCAGTATTTT
cdr3_aa: CASSPAGGDTDTQYF

clone_size: NA
v_call: TRBV14
j_call: TRBJ2-7
d_call: TRBD2
cdr3_nt: TGTGCCAGCAGCCAAGATCTTCGGAGTAGCGGGCGATACGAGCAGTACTTC
cdr3_aa: CASSQDLRSSGRYEQYF

clone_size: NA
v_call: TRBV5-4
j_call: TRBJ2-3
d_call: NA
cdr3_nt: TGTGCCAGCAGCGGGGATTTGGGGGATACGCAGTATTTT
cdr3_aa: CASSGDLGDTQYF

clone_size: NA
v_call: TRBV29-1
j_call: TRBJ1-1
d_call: TRBD1
cdr3_nt: TGCAGCGCCGGGACAGGGAGGGGGACTGAAGCTTTCTTT
cdr3_aa: CSAGTGRGTEAFF

clone_size: once
v_call: TRBV3-1/TRBV3-2
j_call: TRBJ1-6
d_call: TRBD1
cdr3_nt: TGTGCCAGCAGCCGAGGACAGGGGACCAATTCACCCCTCCACTTT
cdr3_aa: CASSRGQGTNSPLHF

clone_size: NA
v_call: TRBV2
j_call: TRBJ2-7
d_call: NA
cdr3_nt: TGTGCCAGTAGAGAGGACTTTTCCTACGAGCAGTACTTC
cdr3_aa: CASREDFSYEQYF

clone_size: NA
v_call: TRBV6-5
j_call: TRBJ2-7
d_call: TRBD1
cdr3_nt: TGTGCCAGCAGTTACTCTGGGACAGGGTACGAGCAGTACTTC
cdr3_aa: CASSYSGTGYEQYF

clone_size: once
v_call: TRBV2
j_call: TRBJ2-4
d_call: NA
cdr3_nt: TGTGCCAGCAGTAACGAAGCCAAAAACATTCAGTACTTC
cdr3_aa: CASSNEAKNIQYF

clone_size: NA
v_call: TRBV6-5
j_call: TRBJ2-7
d_call: TRBD2
cdr3_nt: TGTGCCAGAAAGCTAGCGGGAGAGACGCAGTACTTC
cdr3_aa: CARKLAGETQYF

clone_size: NA
v_call: TRBV7-3
j_call: TRBJ2-2
d_call: TRBD2
cdr3_nt: TGTGCCAGCAGCCCTACAAGCGGGAGGCTCCAAGGCGGGGAGCTGTTTTTT
cdr3_aa: CASSPTSGRLQGGELFF

clone_size: NA
v_call: TRBV27
j_call: TRBJ1-2
d_call: NA
cdr3_nt: TGTGCCAGCAGTTTATCCGGGCTCTATGGCTACACCTTC
cdr3_aa: CASSLSGLYGYTF

clone_size: NA
v_call: TRBV15
j_call: TRBJ2-6
d_call: TRBD1
cdr3_nt: TGTGCCACCAGCAGAGAGGGGGACAGGGGGTTCTCTGGGGCCAACGTCCTGACTTTC
cdr3_aa: CATSREGDRGFSGANVLTF

clone_size: NA
v_call: TRBV30
j_call: TRBJ2-7
d_call: NA
cdr3_nt: TGTGCCTGGAGTCCGATGTCTCCCTACGAGCAGTACTTC
cdr3_aa: CAWSPMSPYEQYF

clone_size: NA
v_call: TRBV9
j_call: TRBJ2-1
d_call: TRBD2
cdr3_nt: TGTGCCAGCGATCGACACGCGGGAGGTTACAATGAGCAGTTCTTC
cdr3_aa: CASDRHAGGYNEQFF

clone_size: NA
v_call: TRBV7-8
j_call: TRBJ2-1
d_call: NA
cdr3_nt: TGTGCCAGCAGCTTAGAGGGTAAGGCCTACAATGAGCAGTTCTTC
cdr3_aa: CASSLEGKAYNEQFF

clone_size: NA
v_call: TRBV7-9
j_call: TRBJ1-1
d_call: NA
cdr3_nt: TGTGCCAGCAGCCCAACGATGAACACTGAAGCTTTCTTT
cdr3_aa: CASSPTMNTEAFF

clone_size: NA
v_call: TRBV28
j_call: TRBJ2-1
d_call: NA
cdr3_nt: TGTGCCAGCAGTTCCCCCCTCTACAGTGAGCAGTTCTTC
cdr3_aa: CASSSPLYSEQFF

clone_size: once
v_call: TRBV5-1
j_call: TRBJ2-2
d_call: NA
cdr3_nt: TGCGCCAGCAGCTCAGACCCCCGGCGGGGCGGGGAGCTGTTTTTT
cdr3_aa: CASSSDPRRGGELFF

clone_size: NA
v_call: TRBV9
j_call: TRBJ2-1
d_call: NA
cdr3_nt: TGTGCCAGCAGCACCTCGAGCGCTGAGCAGTTCTTC
cdr3_aa: CASSTSSAEQFF

clone_size: NA
v_call: TRBV7-9
j_call: TRBJ1-4
d_call: TRBD1
cdr3_nt: TGTGCCAGCAGCTCACTTAAAGGACAGGGGTATGAAAAACTGTTTTTT
cdr3_aa: CASSSLKGQGYEKLFF